Presented here are 25 T cell receptor beta chains from one specimen sequenced in a study of response to subunit inactivated influenza vaccine. TCRdb reprocessed the RT-PCR reads via MiXCR and lists one record per CDR3 protein. The sample yields around 850,000 distinct CDR3 sequences, under 20% seen once. This specimen consisted of PBMCs from blood, obtained about 5 days after vaccination. These receptors all come from a man aged 45-65 years who received an inactivated influenza vaccine.

The chain combines TRBV9 with TRBJ1-5; D remains ambiguous. Germline CDR1 is SGDLS and CDR2 is YYNGEE. The CDR3 is 14 residues long. V lost 3 bases to trimming and J lost 7 bases, with 14 bases between them. This CDR3 is CASSADGVRQPQHF. The CDR3, as DNA: TGTGCCAGCAGCGCAGACGGGGTGCGGCAGCCCCAGCATTTT.

The V call is TRBV20-1, the J call TRBJ2-2, with D unresolved. Deletions cut 0 bases from V and 1 base from J, with 9 bases between. Germline loops: CDR1 DFQATT, CDR2 SNEGSKA (reference sequence). This CDR3 comprises 15 residues. The CDR3 sequence: CSARDITRNTGELFF. The CDR3 DNA follows: TGCAGTGCTAGAGATATAACGAGGAACACCGGGGAGCTGTTTTTT.

This clonotype was found a few times. The rearrangement joins TRBV10-3 to TRBJ2-7; TRBD2 might be the D (5 bases). Germline V gene lookup returns CDR1 ENHRY and CDR2 SYGVKD. Between the trimmed V and J ends, which lost 0 bases and 5 bases, there was a span of 11 bases. The CDR3 runs to 14 residues. The CDR3 here is CAISESPGSHEQYF. The CDR3 region has the DNA TGTGCCATCAGTGAGTCGCCGGGAAGCCACGAGCAGTACTTC.

This clonotype was detected a few times. The chain carries TRBV6-5 and TRBJ2-5; a weak D match, TRBD2 (6 bases). Trimming cost V 2 bases and J 0 bases, with 22 bases left between them. Looked up from germline, CDR1 is MNHEY and CDR2 is SVGAGI. The CDR3 length is 19 residues. CDR3 sequence: CASSYRRGVKPKNQETQYF. In DNA form, the CDR3 reads TGTGCCAGCAGTTACCGGAGGGGCGTGAAACCGAAAAACCAAGAGACCCAGTACTTC.

The sample holds a few counts of this clonotype. This chain's CDR3 is CASTSGTGFTEAFF. CDR3 coding DNA: TGTGCCAGCACTTCCGGGACAGGGTTCACTGAAGCTTTCTTT. The rearrangement joins TRBV12-3 or TRBV12-4 to TRBJ1-1; 9 bases line up with TRBD1. There are 14 residues in the CDR3. V lost 7 bases, J lost 4 bases, and 7 bases stayed unmatched.

V and J are TRBV5-1 and TRBJ1-1, with 9 bases matching TRBD1. Germline CDR1 reads SGHRS; CDR2 reads YFSETQ. This CDR3 spans 13 amino acids. After removal of 0 bases from V and 10 bases from J, the junction contained 4 bases not matched to a gene. CDR3 loop: CASSLGTGEGAFF. The CDR3 DNA follows: TGCGCCAGCAGCTTGGGGACAGGGGAAGGAGCTTTCTTT.

Only a few counts were recorded for this clonotype. This rearrangement joins TRBV6-1 to TRBJ1-3, with 9 nucleotides matching TRBD1. The germline CDR1 and CDR2 sequences are MNHNS and SASEGT. V was clipped by 4 bases and J by 0 bases; unmatched bases: 4. The CDR3 is 16 residues long. The CDR3 nucleotides are TGTGCCAGCAGTGGGACAGGGGACCGCTCTGGAAACACCATATATTTT. Amino acid sequence: CASSGTGDRSGNTIYF.

The V gene is TRBV18, the J gene TRBJ2-7; perhaps TRBD1 as D (6 bases). The CDR3 is 12 amino acids. Trimming took 6 bases from V and 6 from J, leaving 12 bases between them. CDR1 KGHSH and CDR2 LQKENI come from the germline V gene. This chain's CDR3 is CASSYQGFEQYF. The CDR3 coding sequence is TGTGCCAGCTCGTACCAGGGGTTCGAGCAGTACTTC.

The V and J genes are TRBV10-2 and TRBJ2-3; maybe TRBD2 (7 bases). Trimming removed 3 bases from V and 1 base from J, with 17 bases in between. Germline CDR1 WSHSY, CDR2 SAAADI. The CDR3 is 17 amino acids. Here the CDR3 DNA reads TGCGCCAGCAGTGATAATCCCGGGGGGCGGGGCACAGATACGCAGTATTTT. Protein: CASSDNPGGRGTDTQYF.

This clonotype has ten or more counts. The chain is built from TRBV29-1 and TRBJ2-7; D is uncertain. V was trimmed by 4 bases and J by 1 base, leaving 11 bases between them. The CDR3 contains 13 residues. Germline CDR1 is SQVTM and CDR2 is ANQGSEA. In DNA form, the CDR3 reads TGCAGCGTTGTATGGGCAGTATCCTACGAGCAGTACTTC. This gives the protein CSVVWAVSYEQYF.

The gene calls are TRBV6-1 and TRBJ1-2, with D hard to call. This CDR3 has 13 residues. Germline V gives CDR1 MNHNS, CDR2 SASEGT. Trimming left V 8 bases short and J 0 bases short, with 10 bases between. This CDR3 is CASQMDSNYGYTF. The CDR3 region has the DNA TGTGCCAGCCAGATGGACTCTAACTATGGCTACACCTTC.

The chain uses TRBV20-1 and TRBJ2-2, with D possibly being TRBD2 (6 bases). The V gene's germline CDR1 is DFQATT and CDR2 SNEGSKA (reference sequence). V lost 5 bases and J lost 5, with 15 bases in between. This CDR3 spans 14 amino acids. The CDR3, as DNA: TGCAGTGCTCCATGGGGACTGGGGACCGGGGAGCTGTTTTTT. Its protein is CSAPWGLGTGELFF.

The V and J genes are TRBV6-5 and TRBJ1-4; D not resolved. V was cut by 2 bases and J by 8 bases, with 12 bases left in between. Germline V gene data show CDR1 as MNHEY and CDR2 as SVGAGI. The CDR3 runs 14 residues. CDR3 sequence (DNA): TGTGCCAGCAGTTACGGTAGTGTTGGGGAAAAACTGTTTTTT. Its translation is CASSYGSVGEKLFF.

This chain links TRBV27 with TRBJ2-3, with TRBD2 matching 10 bases. The J segment lost 2 bases and the V segment lost 5 bases, leaving 7 bases of the junction unmatched. Germline V gene sequence: CDR1 MNHEY, CDR2 SMNVEV (reference sequence). CDR3 length: 16 residues. CDR3 protein: CASSLSGGEDTDTQYF. CDR3 bases: TGTGCCAGCAGTCTAAGCGGGGGGGAGGACACAGATACGCAGTATTTT.

This clonotype was seen many times. The chain employs TRBV10-3 and TRBJ2-2; the D gene is possibly TRBD2 (5 bases). The CDR3 totals 15 residues. CDR1 ENHRY and CDR2 SYGVKD come from the germline V gene. V was trimmed by 3 bases and J by 4 bases, leaving 12 bases between them. This chain's CDR3 is CAISDLLDGTGELFF. CDR3 in DNA: TGTGCCATCAGTGATTTACTAGACGGCACCGGGGAGCTGTTTTTT.

V gene TRBV12-3 or TRBV12-4 combines with J gene TRBJ2-3; perhaps TRBD2 as D (6 bases). The germline V and J ends were trimmed by 0 bases and 0 bases, with 10 bases remaining between them. The CDR3 spans 16 residues. CDR3 amino acids: CASSLAIAASTDTQYF. DNA for the CDR3: TGTGCCAGCAGTTTAGCTATAGCGGCTAGCACAGATACGCAGTATTTT.

This clonotype was seen a few times. The V and J genes are TRBV20-1 and TRBJ2-7; 10 bases match TRBD2. The CDR3 sequence is 15 residues long. The germline CDR1 and CDR2 sequences are DFQATT and SNEGSKA (reference sequence). J lost 5 bases, V lost 5 bases, and 12 bases had no gene match. The CDR3 region is CSASTYTSGNNEQYF. The CDR3 DNA reads TGCAGTGCTTCTACGTATACTAGCGGGAATAACGAGCAGTACTTC.

The gene calls are TRBV7-9 and TRBJ2-5; the D gene is possibly TRBD1 (6 bases). Germline V gene data show CDR1 as SEHNR and CDR2 as FQNEAQ (reference sequence). V dropped 6 bases and J dropped 0 bases, with 14 bases sitting between them. The CDR3 contains 15 residues. Written as DNA, the CDR3 is TGTGCCAGCAGTACCGAGTGGGACAACCAAGAGACCCAGTACTTC. Its protein is CASSTEWDNQETQYF.

The chain is built from TRBV3-1 and TRBJ2-6; D may be TRBD1 or TRBD2 (6 bases each). Germline V gives CDR1 LGHDT, CDR2 YNNKEL (reference sequence). Between the trimmed V and J ends, which lost 3 bases and 1 base, there was a span of 22 bases. This CDR3 is built from 20 residues. CDR3 coding DNA: TGTGCCAGCAGCCAGTTTGAATGGGGCAGGGGAGGTTCTGGGGCCAACGTCCTGACTTTC. Protein product: CASSQFEWGRGGSGANVLTF.

The chain has TRBV10-3 and TRBJ2-2; D gene uncertain. This CDR3 is 16 amino acids long. Trimming cost V 0 bases and J 5 bases, with 13 bases left between them. The V gene's germline CDR1 is ENHRY and CDR2 SYGVKD. The CDR3 bases are TGTGCCATCAGTGAGTCGCAAGTGTGGGCAACCGGGGAGCTGTTTTTT. Translation gives CAISESQVWATGELFF.

In its sample, this clonotype was seen a few times. The rearrangement links TRBV10-3 to TRBJ1-1; D is ambiguous. Germline V lookup: CDR1 ENHRY, CDR2 SYGVKD. The CDR3 covers 15 residues. Trimming removed 0 bases at V and 5 bases at J, with 13 bases between. This chain's CDR3 is CAISESSPPGTEAFF. Here the CDR3 DNA reads TGTGCCATCAGTGAGTCGTCCCCCCCGGGGACTGAAGCTTTCTTT.

This clonotype has just a few counts. This chain connects TRBV20-1 to TRBJ1-4; D might be TRBD1 (5 bases). The CDR3 loop spans 14 amino acids. Trimming cost V 3 bases and J 7 bases, with 15 bases left between them. The V gene's germline CDR1 is DFQATT and CDR2 SNEGSKA (reference sequence). The CDR3, as DNA: TGCAGTGCTAGCCCGAGGGCGAGGGGTGAAAAACTGTTTTTT. Protein product: CSASPRARGEKLFF.

The V call is TRBV9, the J call TRBJ2-3; unclear D gene. V lost 0 bases and J lost 5, with 16 bases in between. Germline-derived CDR1 and CDR2 are SGDLS and YYNGEE. The CDR3 runs to 16 residues. Written as DNA, the CDR3 is TGTGCCAGCAGCGTAGTCCCTGCGGAGTCTATAGATACGCAGTATTTT. The encoded protein is CASSVVPAESIDTQYF.

This clonotype has at least ten counts. The chain uses TRBV5-1 and TRBJ2-1; 10 positions match TRBD2. CDR1 is SGHRS and CDR2 is YFSETQ in the germline V gene. After removal of 3 bases from V and 3 bases from J, the junction contained 3 bases not matched to a gene. This CDR3 contains 15 residues. The CDR3 here is CASSSSGSVYNEQFF. Written as DNA, the CDR3 is TGCGCCAGCAGCTCTAGCGGGAGTGTCTACAATGAGCAGTTCTTC.

The chain couples TRBV7-6 to TRBJ2-7; 8 bases line up with TRBD2. Trimming at V came to 1 base and at J to 1 base, leaving 9 bases not matched to a gene. The CDR3 covers 17 residues. CDR1 is SGHVS and CDR2 is FNYEAQ in the germline V gene. The CDR3 here is CASSLVPAGGPSYEQYF. As DNA, the CDR3 is TGTGCCAGCAGCTTAGTTCCGGCGGGAGGTCCTTCCTACGAGCAGTACTTC.